A selection of T cell receptor beta chains follows, all from one sample in a study of control samples from healthy donors and cancer patients. Assay: immunoSEQ multiplex PCR; the TCRdb copy retains only in-frame clones and omits some. The table includes some 35,000 clones, 90% to 95% detected once. Specimen: PBMCs. The receptor set was obtained from a middle-aged man with colorectal cancer. The CDR3 runs from the conserved cysteine through the conserved F or W. Fields, in order: clone size, V gene, D gene, J gene, CDR3 DNA, CDR3 protein. D genes are given only for firm matches. Rows may omit the clone size; those that give it use once, few, many or a size class.

-	TRBV7-8	TRBD1	TRBJ1-2	TGTGCCAGCAGCTTAGTACCCGGGACAGACTATGGCTACACCTTC	CASSLVPGTDYGYTF
-	TRBV9	-	TRBJ2-5	TGTGCCAGCAGCGCCGGGACCCCGGGGACCCAGTACTTC	CASSAGTPGTQYF
-	TRBV5-1	TRBD2	TRBJ2-3	TGCGCCAGCAGCATAGCGGGGGGGCAAGATACGCAGTATTTT	CASSIAGGQDTQYF
few	TRBV5-4	-	TRBJ1-1	TGTGCCAGCAGCTTGACCCTCTCCGGCACTGAAGCTTTCTTT	CASSLTLSGTEAFF
once	TRBV7-9	-	TRBJ1-2	TGTGCCAGCAGCTTAGCGGGTGCTGGGATAAAAGGCTACACCTTC	CASSLAGAGIKGYTF
-	TRBV9	-	TRBJ1-2	TGTGCCAGCAGCCTACGGACGGATTCTGGCGGCTACACCTTC	CASSLRTDSGGYTF
-	TRBV18	-	TRBJ1-1	TGTGCCAGCTCACCACCGAGGGGGGCGAACACTGAAGCTTTCTTT	CASSPPRGANTEAFF
-	TRBV14	-	TRBJ2-5	TGTGCCAGCAGCCAAGATAGGGGCGGGGGCCGGTTCCGTGAGACCCAGTACTTC	CASSQDRGGGRFRETQYF
once	TRBV5-1	-	TRBJ1-1	TGCGCCAGCAGCCCGTTTAGTGAGGGCGGTACTGAAGCTTTCTTT	CASSPFSEGGTEAFF
-	TRBV5-4	-	TRBJ2-5	TGTGCCAGCAGTACGCGGGAGACCCAGTACTTC	CASSTRETQYF
-	TRBV5-1	TRBD2	TRBJ2-5	TGCGCCAGCAGCCTCGAGGGCGGGGGGGCGTTCCAAGAGACCCAGTACTTC	CASSLEGGGAFQETQYF
-	TRBV5-1	-	TRBJ2-2	TGCGCCAGCAGCTTGAGAGGGGGGATCACCGGGGAGCTGTTTTTT	CASSLRGGITGELFF
-	TRBV24-1	TRBD1	TRBJ1-5	TGTGCCACCAGTGACACGACAGGGGGCCGGGGTCAGCCCCAGCATTTT	CATSDTTGGRGQPQHF
-	TRBV30	-	TRBJ1-1	TGTGCCCGGTTGAAGGGTGGTACTGAAGCTTTCTTT	CARLKGGTEAFF
-	TRBV5-4	TRBD1	TRBJ1-1	TGTGCCAGCAGCTCCTCCATTTCGAGGACAGGGGGCACTGAAGCTTTCTTT	CASSSSISRTGGTEAFF
-	TRBV5-1	-	TRBJ1-1	TGCGCCAGCAGCCCGGGATATCCGGACACTGAAGCTTTCTTT	CASSPGYPDTEAFF
-	TRBV6-6	-	TRBJ1-3	TGTGCCAGCAGTTACCCTGGCGAGGGGAACACCATATATTTT	CASSYPGEGNTIYF
-	TRBV7-2	TRBD2	TRBJ2-3	TGTGCCAGCAGCTCTCGGACTAGCGGGGTTAGCACAGATACGCAGTATTTT	CASSSRTSGVSTDTQYF
-	TRBV7-2	TRBD1	TRBJ2-7	TGTGCCAGCACCCTAGGGACAGGGGGCCCCTACGAGCAGTACTTC	CASTLGTGGPYEQYF
-	TRBV3-1/TRBV3-2	-	TRBJ2-7	TGTGCCAGCAGCCCTGCTAAGCAGCATTCCGAGCAGTACTTC	CASSPAKQHSEQYF
-	TRBV27	-	TRBJ1-2	TGTGCCAGCAGTTTACAGGGGACTGAGCGGGTCTATGGCTACACCTTC	CASSLQGTERVYGYTF
-	TRBV5-6	-	TRBJ1-4	TGTGCCAGCAGCCCCGGAGAAGAAAAACTGTTTTTT	CASSPGEEKLFF
-	TRBV7-3	TRBD2	TRBJ2-3	TGTGCCACGGCTAGCGGGGGCCCTGTGGATACGCAGTATTTT	CATASGGPVDTQYF
-	TRBV3-1/TRBV3-2	-	TRBJ2-5	TGTGCCAGCAGCCGTGACGGGCAGACCCAGTACTTC	CASSRDGQTQYF
-	TRBV5-1	-	TRBJ2-6	TGCGCCAGCAGCTTGACAGGGAACCCCTCTGGGGCCAACGTCCTGACTTTC	CASSLTGNPSGANVLTF
-	TRBV3-1/TRBV3-2	-	TRBJ1-3	TGTGCCAGCAGCCAAGCTGGAAACACCATATATTTT	CASSQAGNTIYF
-	TRBV2	-	TRBJ1-1	TGTGCCAGCAGTTACGGGGGCAGCCTGGGAACTGAAGCTTTCTTT	CASSYGGSLGTEAFF
-	TRBV5-1	-	TRBJ2-7	TGCGCCAGCAGTCTTGACCCTCGTTCCGAGCAGTACTTC	CASSLDPRSEQYF
-	TRBV7-8	-	TRBJ1-5	TGTGCCAGCAGAAATACAGGAGTCAATCAGCCCCAGCATTTT	CASRNTGVNQPQHF
few	TRBV14	-	TRBJ1-1	TGTGCCAGCAGCGTCAAGCCCATGAACACTGAAGCTTTCTTT	CASSVKPMNTEAFF
-	TRBV6-1	TRBD1	TRBJ1-6	TGTGCCAGCAGTGTATCCGGGACAGCCTATAATTCACCCCTCCACTTT	CASSVSGTAYNSPLHF
-	TRBV6-5	TRBD1	TRBJ1-1	TGTGCCAGCAGGGTACAGGGGACCGTGGGCACTGAAGCTTTCTTT	CASRVQGTVGTEAFF
-	TRBV19	TRBD1	TRBJ1-2	TGTGCCAGTAGTAACCCGGGACAGGGGGCCAACTATGGCTACACCTTC	CASSNPGQGANYGYTF
-	TRBV6-1	TRBD1	TRBJ2-5	TGTGCCAGCAGTGACGGACAGGGGGCGACTAAAGAGACCCAGTACTTC	CASSDGQGATKETQYF
-	TRBV5-8	-	TRBJ1-3	TGTGCCAGCAGCAGGGGGAACGGAAACACCATATATTTT	CASSRGNGNTIYF
-	TRBV7-2	-	TRBJ1-1	TGTGCCAGCAGCTTATTTGATGAAGCTTTCTTT	CASSLFDEAFF
-	TRBV5-4	-	TRBJ1-1	TGTGCCAGCAGCCATAAAGTAGGTCAGACTGAAGCTTTCTTT	CASSHKVGQTEAFF
-	TRBV18	-	TRBJ2-7	TGTGCCAGCTCACGTCAAGCCTACGAGCAGTACTTC	CASSRQAYEQYF
-	TRBV6-5	-	TRBJ2-1	TGTGCCAGCACCCTGTACTACAATGAGCAGTTCTTC	CASTLYYNEQFF
-	TRBV2	-	TRBJ1-3	TGTGCCAGCAGGAAACAGGGAAACAGTGGAAACACCATATATTTT	CASRKQGNSGNTIYF
-	TRBV6-5	-	TRBJ1-1	TGTGCCAGCAGTTGGACCCGGTGGGGGAACACTGAAGCTTTCTTT	CASSWTRWGNTEAFF
-	TRBV5-3	-	TRBJ2-7	TGTGCCAGAAGCTCGTCCAGGGCCCACGAGCAGTACTTC	CARSSSRAHEQYF
once	TRBV7-3	TRBD1	TRBJ1-1	TGTGCCAGCAGCGCTACAGGGGGGACTGAAGCTTTCTTT	CASSATGGTEAFF
-	TRBV11-2	-	TRBJ1-5	TGTGCCAGCAGCCGTACTACTGAGCAACCCCAGCATTTT	CASSRTTEQPQHF
-	TRBV19	-	TRBJ1-1	TGTGCCAGTACCCACGGGGGAGACACTGAAGCTTTCTTT	CASTHGGDTEAFF
-	TRBV6-7	-	TRBJ1-2	TGTGCCAGCGGAGGGAGGACGGAATACTATGGCTACACCTTC	CASGGRTEYYGYTF
-	TRBV29-1	TRBD1	TRBJ1-1	TGCAGCGTTGGGGGACAGGGGGCGCGGGAAGCTTTCTTT	CSVGGQGAREAFF
-	TRBV9	TRBD2	TRBJ2-1	TGTGCCAGCAGCGTAGGAGGTAGCGGGGGAGACAATGAGCAGTTCTTC	CASSVGGSGGDNEQFF
-	TRBV5-8	-	TRBJ1-6	TGTGCCAGCAGCAACCCGAGCTATAATTCACCCCTCCACTTT	CASSNPSYNSPLHF
few	TRBV10-2	-	TRBJ1-1	TGCGCCAGCAGTTCTTCCTCAGCCAGTGAAGCTTTCTTT	CASSSSSASEAFF
-	TRBV5-1	-	TRBJ2-3	TGCGCCAGCAGCCAGCCCCCCCCAGATACGCAGTATTTT	CASSQPPPDTQYF
-	TRBV18	TRBD1	TRBJ2-7	TGTGCCAGCTCACCCTCGACAGGGGAGTGGGCCGAGCAGTACTTC	CASSPSTGEWAEQYF
-	TRBV5-1	TRBD1	TRBJ2-4	TGCGCCAGCAGCTTCAAAACAGGGGGCGGAATGGAAAACATTCAGTACTTC	CASSFKTGGGMENIQYF
-	TRBV6-6	TRBD1	TRBJ1-4	TGTGCCAGCAGCCTACAGGGGATTGGTGAAAAACTGTTTTTT	CASSLQGIGEKLFF
-	TRBV18	TRBD2	TRBJ2-5	TGTGCCAGCTCACTCACCCTAGCGGGGGCCCAAGAGACCCAGTACTTC	CASSLTLAGAQETQYF
-	TRBV7-6	-	TRBJ2-7	TGTGCCAGCAGCTTAAGACAGGAAGGGCCCTACGAGCAGTACTTC	CASSLRQEGPYEQYF
-	TRBV9	-	TRBJ2-2	TGTGCCAGCAGCGCGACTGGCTCTTTTTCCGGGGAGCTGTTTTTT	CASSATGSFSGELFF
-	TRBV6-5	-	TRBJ1-1	TGTGCCAGCAGTTACTCGGGACGGGGGAACACTGAAGCTTTCTTT	CASSYSGRGNTEAFF
-	TRBV5-8	-	TRBJ2-5	TGTGCCAGCAGCTTGCAGCAGGGTGCCCAGTACTTC	CASSLQQGAQYF